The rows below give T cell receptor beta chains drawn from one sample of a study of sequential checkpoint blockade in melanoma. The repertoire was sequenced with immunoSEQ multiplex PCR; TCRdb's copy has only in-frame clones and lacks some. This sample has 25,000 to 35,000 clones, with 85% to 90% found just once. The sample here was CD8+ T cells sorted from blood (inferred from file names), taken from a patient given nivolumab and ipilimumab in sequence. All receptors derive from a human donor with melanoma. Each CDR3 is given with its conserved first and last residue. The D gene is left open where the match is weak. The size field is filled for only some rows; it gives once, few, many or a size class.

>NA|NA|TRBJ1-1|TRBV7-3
TGTGCCAGCAGCGGGGGGGGGCAAGGGACTGAAGCTTTCTTT
CASSGGGQGTEAFF
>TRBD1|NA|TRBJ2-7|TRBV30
TGTGCCTGGAGGACAGGGGATTTGGTGGGCGAGCAGTACTTC
CAWRTGDLVGEQYF
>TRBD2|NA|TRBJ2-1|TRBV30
TGTGCCTGGAGCCAGGGGACTAGCGAGTTACCGAGCTCCTACAATGAGCAGTTCTTC
CAWSQGTSELPSSYNEQFF
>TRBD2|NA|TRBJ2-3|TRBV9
TGTGCCAGCAGCGTAGCTAGCGGGGGGGCCAAAGATACGCAGTATTTT
CASSVASGGAKDTQYF
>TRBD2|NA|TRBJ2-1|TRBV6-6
TGTGCCAGCAGTTATGGGACTAGCGGTCTGTACAATGAGCAGTTCTTC
CASSYGTSGLYNEQFF
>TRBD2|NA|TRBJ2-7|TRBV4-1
TGCGCCAGCAGCCAACAGACTAGCGGGTACGAGCAGTACTTC
CASSQQTSGYEQYF
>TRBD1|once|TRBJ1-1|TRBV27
TGTGCCAGCAGTCTTCACAGGGGACCTAACACTGAAGCTTTCTTT
CASSLHRGPNTEAFF
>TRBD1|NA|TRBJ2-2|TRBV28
TGTGCCAGCAGTCTATGGGGACAGGTGGTTGGGGAGCTGTTTTTT
CASSLWGQVVGELFF
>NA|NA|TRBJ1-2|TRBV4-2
TGTGCCAGCAGCCAAGATCGAGCTGGCTACACCTTC
CASSQDRAGYTF
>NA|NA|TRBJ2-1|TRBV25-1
TGTGCCAGCAGTTCGGGACTTTACAATGAGCAGTTCTTC
CASSSGLYNEQFF
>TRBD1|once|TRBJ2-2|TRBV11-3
TGTGCCAGCGAAGGACAGGGTAACACCGGGGAGCTGTTTTTT
CASEGQGNTGELFF
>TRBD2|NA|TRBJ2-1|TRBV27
TGTGCCAGCAGTTTAGCGGGGGTTTGGTTCTTC
CASSLAGVWFF
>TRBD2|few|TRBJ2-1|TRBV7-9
TGTGCCAGCAGCTTAATTGTAGCGGGAGGATACAATGAGCAGTTCTTC
CASSLIVAGGYNEQFF
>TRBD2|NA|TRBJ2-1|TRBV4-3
TGCGCCAGCAGCCAAGACCCAGCGGGGGCCTACAATGAGCAGTTCTTC
CASSQDPAGAYNEQFF
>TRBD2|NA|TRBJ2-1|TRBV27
TGTGCCAGCAGTTCCCTAGCGGGCCCCTACAATGAGCAGTTCTTC
CASSSLAGPYNEQFF
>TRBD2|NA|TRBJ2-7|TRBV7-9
TGTGCCAGCAGCCGAAAGCGGGAGTCCGTCTACGAGCAGTACTTC
CASSRKRESVYEQYF
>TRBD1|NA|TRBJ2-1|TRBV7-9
TGTGCCACCCTCGCCAGGACAGGGGGCGCGGATGAGCAGTTCTTC
CATLARTGGADEQFF
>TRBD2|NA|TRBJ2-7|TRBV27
TGTGCCAGCAGTATCCTAGCGGGAGGGCCCCACGAGCAGTACTTC
CASSILAGGPHEQYF
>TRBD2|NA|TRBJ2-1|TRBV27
TGTGCCAGCAGTTTAGCTCCAGCGGGAGTGTGGAATGAGCAGTTCTTC
CASSLAPAGVWNEQFF
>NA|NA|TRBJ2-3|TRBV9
TGTGCCAGCAGCCCAGGGTCCACAGATACGCAGTATTTT
CASSPGSTDTQYF
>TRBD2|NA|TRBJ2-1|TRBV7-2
TGTGCCAGCAGCTTAGACGGGAGGGCCTTAGATGAGCAGTTCTTC
CASSLDGRALDEQFF
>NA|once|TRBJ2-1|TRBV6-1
TGTGCCAGCAGTGATCTCCAGGGTAATGAGCAGTTCTTC
CASSDLQGNEQFF
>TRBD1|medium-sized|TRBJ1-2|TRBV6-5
TGTGCCAGCAGTTACGTTACCGGGACAGGCCACTATGGCTACACCTTC
CASSYVTGTGHYGYTF
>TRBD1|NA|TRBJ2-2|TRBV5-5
TGTGCCAGCAGCTTCCCGGACAGGCACAACACCGGGGAGCTGTTTTTT
CASSFPDRHNTGELFF
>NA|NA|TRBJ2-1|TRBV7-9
TGTGCCAGCAGCCCGGGTATCTACAATGAGCAGTTCTTC
CASSPGIYNEQFF